The 2 T cell receptor beta chains reported below all come from one sample, sequenced in a study of blood T cell repertoires in COVID-19. The method was immunoSEQ multiplex PCR; TCRdb's version includes in-frame clones alone and lacks a portion of them. The sample gives 55,000 to 65,000 clones, roughly 77% of which show up once; 30% to 40% is in the top ten. The source material was peripheral blood. Every receptor here comes from a man between 60 and 70 years old with COVID-19, enrolled during active disease.

This rearrangement joins TRBV4-2 to TRBJ1-1, with TRBD1 identical over 10 bases. The germline V gene encodes CDR1 LGHNA and CDR2 YNFKEQ. V lost 0 bases to trimming and J lost 5 bases; unmatched junction nucleotides: 9. The CDR3 is made up of 17 amino acids. CDR3 region: CASSQDGRDRGRTEAFF. As DNA, the CDR3 is TGTGCCAGCAGCCAAGATGGGAGGGACAGGGGTAGGACTGAAGCTTTCTTT.

This clone was seen only once. The V gene is TRBV10-3, the J gene TRBJ1-2, with TRBD1 matching over 9 bases. The CDR3 runs to 14 residues. V shed 7 bases, J shed 8 bases, and the junction held 11 bases outside the gene matches. Germline V gene sequence: CDR1 ENHRY, CDR2 SYGVKD. The CDR3: CAITRGQGSDGYTF. Written as DNA, the CDR3 is TGTGCCATCACCAGAGGACAGGGGTCCGACGGCTACACCTTC.